This T cell receptor beta chain is from a study of blood T cell repertoires in COVID-19. Study information: The study drew acute and convalescent COVID-19 samples from the United States, Italy and Spain. T cells, B-cell-depleted T cells, or PBMCs supplied cDNA or gDNA.

This clone came up once. Per the authors' pipeline: How many nucleated cells were present was estimated from reference gene primer amplification. Here immunoSEQ multiplex PCR was the method, and the copy in TCRdb shows in-frame clones only, minus some. The V and J calls and the clone size are those of that table, but D and trimming were determined from the DNA. The sample records roughly 240,000 clones, just under 85% being singletons. The receptor comes from a woman aged 80 or older with acute or convalescent COVID-19. Material for sequencing was peripheral blood.

CDR3 bases: TGTGCCAGCAGCTACCGGGACAGGGGGCCTGGCTACACCTTC. Residues: CASSYRDRGPGYTF. The chain uses TRBV11-1 and TRBJ1-2, with 12 bases that match TRBD1. The CDR3 loop spans 14 amino acids. The J segment lost 7 bases and the V segment lost 4 bases, leaving 4 bases of the junction unmatched. Germline CDR1 SGHAT, CDR2 FQDESV (reference sequence). The entire variable domain, with the rest obtained from reference TRBV11-1 and TRBJ1-2, is as follows: EAEVAQSPRYKITEKSQAVAFWCDPISGHATLYWYRQILGQGPELLVQFQDESVVDDSQLPKDRFSAERLKGVDSTLKIQPAELGDSAMYLCASSYRDRGPGYTFGSGTRLTVV.